This is a list of T cell receptor beta chains from one sample in a study of CD8 T cells in ankylosing spondylitis. TCRdb used MiXCR to reprocess the 5' RACE reads, holding one entry per CDR3 protein. The top ten hold about 8.3% of the sample, which has about 160,000 distinct CDR3 sequences, 15% to 20% seen once. Sequencing was done on a sample of blood, either unsorted or a sorted T cell fraction (not recorded which). These receptor sequences come from a male donor with ankylosing spondylitis or in good health (not recorded which). CDR3s include the opening cysteine and the closing phenylalanine or tryptophan. Each record gives: J gene, D gene, clone size, V gene, CDR3 protein, CDR3 DNA. D genes are given only for firm matches. The size of a clone is reported for some rows only, either as once, few or many, or as a class for expanded clones.

TRBJ1-2 | TRBD1 | many | TRBV20-1 | CSARTGAKSPTNYGYTF | TGCAGTGCGAGGACAGGGGCAAAAAGTCCCACTAACTATGGCTACACCTTC
TRBJ2-1 | NA | NA | TRBV12-3/TRBV12-4 | CASTRDTSNEQFF | TGTGCCAGCACTCGGGACACCTCCAATGAGCAGTTCTTC
TRBJ1-2 | NA | many | TRBV5-1 | CASSFSWEDIRGYTF | TGCGCCAGCAGCTTTTCTTGGGAGGACATTCGTGGCTACACCTTC
TRBJ2-1 | NA | many | TRBV28 | CASTFGGQSNEQFF | TGTGCCAGCACCTTCGGGGGGCAAAGCAATGAGCAGTTCTTC
TRBJ2-5 | TRBD1 | NA | TRBV10-3 | CAISEPPGQGSSETQYF | TGTGCCATCAGTGAGCCTCCGGGACAGGGAAGTTCGGAGACCCAGTACTTC
TRBJ1-1 | NA | NA | TRBV6-1 | CATFRGNTEAFF | TGTGCCACCTTTAGGGGGAACACTGAAGCTTTCTTT
TRBJ2-3 | TRBD1 | many | TRBV24-1 | CATSDLTGTGDVTDTQYF | TGTGCCACCAGTGATCTGACCGGGACAGGGGATGTAACAGATACGCAGTATTTT
TRBJ2-1 | NA | few | TRBV5-1 | CASSENTGYNEQFF | TGCGCCAGCAGCGAGAATACAGGATACAATGAGCAGTTCTTC
TRBJ2-7 | NA | NA | TRBV7-2 | CASSLHVTYEQYF | TGTGCCAGCAGCCTACATGTTACCTACGAGCAGTACTTC
TRBJ2-3 | TRBD1 | few | TRBV5-4 | CASRRDRGMDTQYF | TGTGCCAGCAGAAGGGACAGGGGAATGGATACGCAGTATTTT
TRBJ2-2 | TRBD2 | few | TRBV20-1 | CSATLAGEDTGELFF | TGCAGTGCCACATTAGCGGGAGAGGACACCGGGGAGCTGTTTTTT
TRBJ1-1 | NA | NA | TRBV29-1 | CSAVRQAEAFF | TGCAGCGCCGTGCGGCAGGCTGAAGCTTTCTTT
TRBJ1-1 | NA | NA | TRBV15 | CATSRAQNTEAFF | TGTGCCACCAGCAGGGCCCAGAACACTGAAGCTTTCTTT
TRBJ2-3 | TRBD1 | many | TRBV5-1 | CASSKWTGGLVDTQYF | TGCGCCAGCAGCAAATGGACAGGGGGCCTAGTAGATACGCAGTATTTT
TRBJ2-1 | NA | NA | TRBV11-2 | CASSTSRERMSSYNEQFF | TGTGCCAGCAGCACCTCGAGGGAGCGGATGAGCTCCTACAATGAGCAGTTCTTC
TRBJ1-1 | NA | few | TRBV7-9 | CASSLELTYTEAFF | TGTGCCAGCAGCTTAGAGTTAACTTACACTGAAGCTTTCTTT
TRBJ2-1 | NA | many | TRBV20-1 | CSARSNSGEQFF | TGCAGTGCTAGATCAAATTCGGGTGAGCAGTTCTTC
TRBJ2-1 | TRBD2 | NA | TRBV29-1 | CSANQPGLGANEQFF | TGCAGCGCCAACCAACCGGGACTAGGGGCCAATGAGCAGTTCTTC
TRBJ2-3 | TRBD2 | NA | TRBV6-1 | CAIREGRDTDTQYF | TGTGCCATTCGGGAGGGCCGAGACACAGATACGCAGTATTTT
TRBJ2-7 | NA | many | TRBV6-5 | CASSYGQGGNEQYF | TGTGCCAGCAGTTACGGTCAGGGTGGCAACGAGCAGTACTTC
TRBJ2-5 | TRBD1 | many | TRBV15 | CATSTGGTGGIGETQYF | TGTGCCACCAGCACCGGGGGAACAGGGGGGATAGGAGAGACCCAGTACTTC
TRBJ2-2 | TRBD2 | few | TRBV7-6 | CASSLDGLAGDLDTGELFF | TGTGCCAGCAGCTTGGACGGACTAGCGGGAGACCTGGACACCGGGGAGCTGTTTTTT
TRBJ2-2 | NA | NA | TRBV7-2 | CASSATTVSGELFF | TGTGCCAGCAGCGCTACGACAGTTTCCGGGGAGCTGTTTTTT
TRBJ2-1 | NA | many | TRBV29-1 | CSFRALGNEQFF | TGCAGCTTTAGGGCTTTAGGGAATGAGCAGTTCTTC
TRBJ1-4 | NA | NA | TRBV29-1 | CSVGTDEKLFF | TGCAGCGTTGGCACCGATGAAAAACTGTTTTTT
TRBJ1-2 | NA | few | TRBV19 | CASRREYGYTF | TGTGCCAGTAGACGGGAATATGGCTACACCTTC
TRBJ1-6 | TRBD1 | many | TRBV5-1 | CASSLRQGVNSPLHF | TGCGCCAGCAGCTTGCGACAGGGGGTTAATTCACCCCTCCACTTT
TRBJ1-6 | NA | many | TRBV28 | CASRSEDSPSYNSPLHF | TGTGCCAGCAGGTCCGAGGATTCCCCCTCCTATAATTCACCCCTCCACTTT
TRBJ1-5 | TRBD1 | few | TRBV6-2/TRBV6-3 | CASSSTGGGQPQHF | TGTGCCAGCAGTTCTACAGGGGGCGGTCAGCCCCAGCATTTT
TRBJ2-5 | TRBD2 | many | TRBV4-2 | CASSQATSGEMETQYF | TGTGCCAGCAGCCAGGCGACTAGCGGGGAGATGGAGACCCAGTACTTC
TRBJ1-1 | TRBD1 | many | TRBV20-1 | CSARETGTLEAFF | TGCAGTGCTAGAGAGACAGGGACTTTGGAAGCTTTCTTT
TRBJ1-2 | NA | NA | TRBV6-5 | CASRRRDGYNYGYTF | TGTGCCAGCAGGAGACGGGACGGCTATAACTATGGCTACACCTTC
TRBJ2-7 | TRBD2 | NA | TRBV5-5 | CASSLEGTSFYEQYF | TGTGCCAGCAGCTTGGAGGGGACTAGCTTCTACGAGCAGTACTTC
TRBJ2-7 | NA | NA | TRBV28 | CASSFGITEQYF | TGTGCCAGCAGTTTCGGGATAACCGAGCAGTACTTC
TRBJ2-1 | TRBD1 | NA | TRBV28 | CASSSPGLGQGNNEQFF | TGTGCCAGCAGTTCCCCTGGGTTAGGACAGGGAAACAATGAGCAGTTCTTC
TRBJ2-1 | NA | few | TRBV13 | CASSPDPVDYHNYNEQFF | TGTGCCAGCAGCCCCGACCCAGTGGACTATCACAACTACAATGAGCAGTTCTTC
TRBJ2-1 | TRBD2 | many | TRBV24-1 | CATSDPTSGRENEQFF | TGTGCCACCAGTGACCCTACTAGCGGGAGGGAAAATGAGCAGTTCTTC
TRBJ2-2 | TRBD1 | many | TRBV29-1 | CSAGQYRTGELFF | TGCAGCGCGGGACAGTATCGGACCGGGGAGCTGTTTTTT
TRBJ2-3 | TRBD2 | many | TRBV6-5 | CASSYLRAGALDTQYF | TGTGCCAGCAGTTACCTAAGGGCGGGAGCTCTAGATACGCAGTATTTT
TRBJ2-5 | NA | few | TRBV20-1 | CSAGDRKETQYF | TGCAGTGCTGGGGACCGCAAAGAGACCCAGTACTTC
TRBJ2-2 | NA | many | TRBV29-1 | CSVEDSFTGELFF | TGCAGCGTTGAGGATTCTTTCACCGGGGAGCTGTTTTTT
TRBJ1-2 | NA | many | TRBV20-1 | CSARVGRRANYGYTF | TGCAGTGCTAGAGTGGGTCGGCGAGCTAACTATGGCTACACCTTC
TRBJ1-2 | TRBD1 | many | TRBV18 | CASSPGQGADGYTF | TGTGCCAGCTCACCGGGACAGGGGGCTGATGGCTACACCTTC
TRBJ2-7 | TRBD2 | many | TRBV9 | CASSIGTRGPYEQYF | TGTGCCAGCAGCATCGGGACTAGAGGCCCCTACGAGCAGTACTTC
TRBJ2-7 | NA | many | TRBV28 | CASTSPYEQYF | TGTGCCAGCACTTCGCCATACGAGCAGTACTTC
TRBJ2-7 | TRBD1 | few | TRBV30 | CAWSTGTGAYEQYF | TGTGCCTGGAGTACCGGGACAGGGGCCTACGAGCAGTACTTC
TRBJ2-1 | NA | NA | TRBV5-4 | CASSLGGLSSYNEQFF | TGTGCCAGCAGCTTGGGGGGCCTAAGCTCCTACAATGAGCAGTTCTTC
TRBJ2-3 | TRBD1 | few | TRBV29-1 | CSVDVGRGWPDTQYF | TGCAGCGTTGATGTTGGCAGGGGGTGGCCAGATACGCAGTATTTT
TRBJ2-1 | NA | NA | TRBV23-1 | CASSQSVRHSYNEQFF | TGCGCCAGCAGTCAATCCGTTAGACACTCCTACAATGAGCAGTTCTTC
TRBJ2-7 | TRBD2 | many | TRBV10-3 | CAISESVRGARTSGTYEQYF | TGTGCCATCAGTGAGTCGGTGCGGGGCGCCCGGACTAGCGGGACCTACGAGCAGTACTTC
TRBJ2-1 | NA | NA | TRBV11-2 | CASSLEPANEQFF | TGTGCCAGCAGCTTAGAGCCAGCGAATGAGCAGTTCTTC
TRBJ2-1 | TRBD2 | many | TRBV24-1 | CATSDLGTSGYNEQFF | TGTGCCACCAGTGATTTGGGGACTAGCGGGTACAATGAGCAGTTCTTC
TRBJ2-3 | NA | NA | TRBV28 | CASRRSLGDTQYF | TGTGCCAGCAGAAGATCATTGGGGGATACGCAGTATTTT
TRBJ1-2 | TRBD1 | many | TRBV6-5 | CASSPDRGRSGYTF | TGTGCCAGCAGCCCGGACAGGGGGCGGAGTGGCTACACCTTC
TRBJ1-5 | NA | NA | TRBV28 | CASSLISVSGGRNQPQHF | TGTGCCAGCAGTTTAATATCAGTCTCCGGGGGGAGAAATCAGCCCCAGCATTTT